What follows are 23 T cell receptor beta chains derived from one specimen sequenced in a study of metastatic and nonmetastatic thyroid tumors. TCRdb re-clonotyped the PCR reads via MiXCR. Found here are tens of thousands of clones, around 20% of them singletons; the top ten hold roughly 16%. Every patient underwent thyroid surgery untreated. The sample taken for sequencing was blood. These TCRs come from a female donor with papillary thyroid cancer or a benign thyroid nodule (not recorded which). Some clones in this sample may be carry-over from other donors' samples.

This clone was observed many times. This chain connects TRBV20-1 to TRBJ1-2, with unresolved D. This CDR3 has 12 amino acids. With 6 bases removed from V and 5 bases from J, the gap between germline ends came to 13 bases. Per germline, CDR1 DFQATT and CDR2 SNEGSKA (reference sequence). CDR3 nucleotide sequence: TGCAGTGCCCCGATAGATCTGTATGGCTACACCTTC. It encodes CSAPIDLYGYTF.

This clone was seen many times. This may arise from a read error, as a much more abundant clone is one base away. J is TRBJ2-1 and V is TRBV12-3 or TRBV12-4, with 7 bases aligning to TRBD2. The length of the CDR3 is 15 residues. The CDR3 is CACRPRRGVGNEQFF. The CDR3 nucleotides read TGTGCCTGCAGGCCAAGACGGGGGGTTGGCAATGAGCAGTTCTTC.

This clone turned up a few times. The chain links TRBV2 to TRBJ1-1, with 8 bases identical to TRBD1. Germline V lookup: CDR1 SNHLY, CDR2 FYNNEI. CDR3 length equals 16 residues. V shed 0 bases, J shed 8 bases, and the junction held 11 bases outside the gene matches. CDR3 residues: CASSEARAGQGSEAFF. The CDR3 region has the DNA TGTGCCAGCAGTGAAGCGAGGGCCGGACAGGGATCCGAAGCTTTCTTT.

This chain connects TRBV9 to TRBJ1-2, with D possibly matching TRBD1 (6 bases). Trimming shortened V by 4 bases and J by 4 bases, and 14 bases separated the two germline ends. The CDR3 length is 14 residues. The germline V gene has CDR1 SGDLS and CDR2 YYNGEE. The CDR3 nucleotides read TGTGCCAGCAGCTCTCGAGACAGGCTCTATGGCTACACCTTC. It codes for CASSSRDRLYGYTF.

As regards this clone: It may be a read error: a sequence one base away is much more abundant. The chain has TRBV20-1 and TRBJ2-5; D uncertain. CDR1 and CDR2 (germline): DFQATT, SNEGSKA (reference sequence). CDR3 length: 12 residues. V lost 6 bases and J lost 2, with 10 bases in between. The CDR3 sequence is CSALGSQETQYF. The CDR3 DNA reads as TGCAGTGCGCTGGGATCTCAAGAGACCCAGTACTTC.

This clone was counted ten times or more. V is TRBV5-6 and J is TRBJ1-1, with D maybe TRBD1 (5 bases). The germline V gene has CDR1 SGHDT and CDR2 YYEEEE. CDR3 size: 14 residues. V shed 0 bases and J shed 5 bases, with 11 bases lying between them. As DNA, the CDR3 is TGTGCCAGCAGCTTGGTAGGGGCTGGGACTGAAGCTTTCTTT. Its protein product is CASSLVGAGTEAFF. Using reference TRBV5-6 and TRBJ1-1 for the parts outside the CDR3, the full variable domain is DAGVTQSPTHLIKTRGQQVTLRCSPKSGHDTVSWYQQALGQGPQFIFQYYEEEERQRGNFPDRFSGHQFPNYSSELNVNALLLGDSALYLCASSLVGAGTEAFFGQGTRLTVV.

This clone was counted ten times or more. This chain joins TRBV3-1 and TRBJ2-5; D remains ambiguous. Trimming took off 2 bases at V and 3 bases at J, with 10 bases between the two ends. CDR3 length equals 14 residues. Germline V gene data show CDR1 as LGHDT and CDR2 as YNNKEL (reference sequence). DNA for the CDR3: TGTGCCAGCAGCCAACCTGCGCCGGAAGAGACCCAGTACTTC. This encodes CASSQPAPEETQYF.

This clone showed up just a few times. The junction and the germline gene differ at one end; a read error may be behind it. The same CDR3 is also encoded by other DNA sequences in this sample. The CDR3 DNA reads TGTGCCAGCAGTTCGCGTCTAGCATCAGATACTCAGTATTTT. This sequence encodes CASSSRLASDTQYF. V is TRBV6-1 and J is TRBJ2-3; possibly TRBD2 for D (5 bases). Germline CDR1 MNHNS, CDR2 SASEGT. The CDR3 extends over 14 amino acids.

This chain connects TRBV3-1 to TRBJ1-5; D gene ambiguous. V was pared by 4 bases and J by 9 bases, with 16 bases between. The CDR3 sequence is 14 residues long. Germline CDR1 reads LGHDT; CDR2 reads YNNKEL (reference sequence). The CDR3 bases are TGTGCCAGCAGCCTAGGTAGGGCTCCTTCGCCCCAGCATTTT. This gives the protein CASSLGRAPSPQHF.

In this sample, this clone turned up many times. This chain links TRBV18 with TRBJ1-4; D might be TRBD1 (5 bases). V dropped 2 bases and J dropped 10 bases, with 23 bases sitting between them. The CDR3 is made up of 17 amino acids. Germline CDR1 and CDR2: KGHSH and LQKENI. CDR3 amino acids: CASSPDSEGTAHGKLFF. DNA for the CDR3: TGTGCCAGCTCACCAGACTCCGAAGGGACCGCCCATGGAAAACTGTTTTTT.

This clone appeared many times. V and J are TRBV5-1 and TRBJ2-2, with TRBD1 matching 9 bases. Trimming cost V 5 bases and J 1 base; bases outside gene matches: 6. Germline CDR1 and CDR2: SGHRS and YFSETQ. The CDR3 consists of 16 residues. The CDR3 nucleotides are TGCGCCAGCAGTCATCTGACAGGGGGGAACACCGGGGAGCTGTTTTTT. This sequence encodes CASSHLTGGNTGELFF.

The sample holds many counts of this clone. This rearrangement joins TRBV6-2 or TRBV6-3 to TRBJ2-5; 8 nucleotides line up with TRBD1. V trimming: 7 bases; J trimming: 5 bases; junction bases outside the gene matches: 12. The CDR3 is made up of 15 amino acids. CDR1 and CDR2 from the germline V gene are MNHEY and SVGEGT. CDR3 in DNA: TGTGCCAGCACCCGAACCGGACAGGGCCGGGAGACCCAGTACTTC. Amino acids: CASTRTGQGRETQYF.

This clone was recorded many times. The rearrangement links TRBV12-3 or TRBV12-4 to TRBJ2-1; tentatively, D is TRBD1 (6 bases). Trimming removed 6 bases at V and 8 bases at J, with 11 bases between. CDR3 length: 12 amino acids. The CDR3, as DNA: TGTGCCAGCAGCCGTACAGGGTATGAGCAGTTCTTC. Its translation: CASSRTGYEQFF.

This clone was seen only a few times. This sequence joins TRBV12-3 or TRBV12-4 and TRBJ2-3; the match to TRBD1 covers 9 bases. This CDR3 contains 15 residues. Trimming took 5 bases from V and 3 from J; bases not matched to a gene: 6. The CDR3 spells CASSHCDRGTDTQYF. DNA of the CDR3: TGTGCCAGCAGTCACTGTGACAGGGGGACAGATACGCAGTATTTT.

The sample holds many counts of this clone. The chain uses TRBV9 and TRBJ2-7, with D possibly being TRBD1 (6 bases). This CDR3 is 15 amino acids long. V was pared by 0 bases and J by 4 bases, with 14 bases between. Germline values: CDR1 SGDLS, CDR2 YYNGEE. This CDR3 reads CASSVAIGQWYEQYF. The CDR3 DNA reads as TGTGCCAGCAGCGTAGCTATTGGACAGTGGTACGAGCAGTACTTC.

This clone was detected ten times or more. The rearrangement links TRBV5-1 to TRBJ1-2, with a weak D call TRBD1 (6 bases). Trimming removed 3 bases from V and 2 bases from J, with 14 bases in between. CDR1 and CDR2 from the germline V gene are SGHRS and YFSETQ. The CDR3 runs to 15 residues. This chain's CDR3 is CASSYTGTTNYGYTF. The CDR3 region has the DNA TGCGCCAGCAGCTATACCGGGACAACAAACTATGGCTACACCTTC.

This clone came up many times. An end of the junction does not agree with germline; a read error may underlie this. This sample also contains other DNA sequences that code for the same CDR3. CDR3 in DNA: TGTGCCGGCAGTGAGGGGGGGGAGACCCAGTACTTC. The encoded protein is CAGSEGGETQYF. This sequence joins TRBV6-1 and TRBJ2-5; possibly TRBD2 for D (7 bases). Germline values: CDR1 MNHNS, CDR2 SASEGT. This CDR3 is built from 12 residues.

This clone was picked up many times. Other DNA sequences of this sample code for an identical CDR3. The rearrangement joins TRBV4-2 to TRBJ2-3; the match to TRBD1 covers 7 bases. The J segment lost 4 bases and the V segment lost 1 base, leaving 2 bases of the junction unmatched. Germline CDR1 is LGHNA and CDR2 is YNFKEQ. The CDR3 loop spans 14 amino acids. CDR3 loop: CASSQVQGADTQYF. The CDR3 DNA reads as TGTGCCAGCAGCCAAGTTCAGGGGGCAGATACGCAGTATTTT.

Ten or more counts support this clone. The genes are TRBV19 and TRBJ1-2; no reliable D call. The germline V and J ends were trimmed by 3 bases and 6 bases, with 8 bases remaining between them. The germline V gene has CDR1 LNHDA and CDR2 SQIVND (reference sequence). The CDR3 is 12 amino acids. The CDR3 nucleotides read TGTGCCAGTAGTATTTGGCTTCATGGCTACACCTTC. It encodes CASSIWLHGYTF.

On this clone: Different DNA sequences within this sample yield the same CDR3. The chain employs TRBV5-1 and TRBJ2-7, with 8 nucleotides matching TRBD2. The trim removed 3 bases at V and 5 bases at J, leaving 10 bases unmatched. Per germline, CDR1 SGHRS and CDR2 YFSETQ. This CDR3 is 15 amino acids long. The chain's CDR3 is CASSSTSGGSNEQYF. CDR3 coding DNA: TGCGCCAGCAGCTCAACTAGCGGAGGGTCGAACGAGCAGTACTTC.

This clone showed up just a few times. The same CDR3 can be traced to other DNA sequences in this sample. The J gene is TRBJ2-5, the V gene TRBV7-8, with D tentatively TRBD1 (6 bases). CDR3 length: 17 amino acids. CDR1 and CDR2 (germline): SGHVS, FQNEAQ. Trimming pared 6 bases from V and 5 bases from J, leaving 25 bases between. Here the CDR3 reads CASSLHSGTSLGETQYF. CDR3 in DNA: TGTGCCAGCAGTTTACATTCCGGGACATCCTTGGGGGAGACCCAGTACTTC.

The sample holds a few counts of this clone. It is likely a read error, because the conserved phenylalanine at the end of the CDR3 is missing. V usage is TRBV6-4 and J usage is TRBJ2-1, with a tentative D call TRBD2 (5 bases). Germline lookup yields CDR1 MRHNA and CDR2 SNTAGT. CDR3 length equals 15 residues. The V end was cut by 5 bases, the J end by 3 bases, with 14 bases between. DNA of the CDR3: TGTGCCAGCAGTTATGGTGGGAGCTACTACAATGAGCAGTTCCTC. As protein: CASSYGGSYYNEQFL.

This clone was counted ten times or more. The chain joins TRBV28 to TRBJ2-5; tentative D call: TRBD2 (5 bases). The CDR3 is 16 amino acids. CDR1 and CDR2 (germline): MDHEN, SYDVKM. V dropped 4 bases and J dropped 2 bases, with 17 bases sitting between them. Written as DNA, the CDR3 is TGTGCCAGCAGTTCCGGGATGGTAGCGACTCAAGAGACCCAGTACTTC. It is translated as CASSSGMVATQETQYF.